The following is a T cell receptor beta chain sequence with its context. Its specificity is unknown. Only in-frame clones appear in the TCRdb table, and some are missing; sequencing was by immunoSEQ multiplex PCR. Counted here are 98,000 or so clones, 95% occurring once; the ten biggest clones make up around 0.65%. The sample belongs to a study of cytomegalovirus exposure and HLA in healthy donors. Overall study results and limits: Fewer than 200 TCR beta chains were listed as cytomegalovirus-associated.

The sample comprised PBMCs. The sequence came from a woman under 30 in good health and CMV-seronegative.

The DNA for the CDR3 is TGTGCCAGCAGCTTAGTCGGCGGTAGCTCTGGAAACACCATATATTTT. Encoded protein: CASSLVGGSSGNTIYF. The rearrangement links TRBV7-9 to TRBJ1-3, with D unresolved. Looked up from germline, CDR1 is SEHNR and CDR2 is FQNEAQ (reference sequence). The CDR3 is 16 amino acids. Trimming cost V 1 base and J 0 bases, with 10 bases left between them.